The 3 T cell receptor beta chains given below trace back to one sample, sequenced in a study of response to subunit inactivated influenza vaccine. TCRdb reanalysed the RT-PCR reads using MiXCR and keeps one entry per CDR3 protein. The table records over 750,000 distinct CDR3 sequences, around 21% of them present only once. Source: PBMCs from blood, taken 5 days after vaccination. The receptors stem from a man aged 50 to 60 who received an inactivated influenza vaccine.

This clonotype was observed a few times. The CDR3 loop reads CASSANLAGNFNEQFF. CDR3 in DNA: TGTGCCAGCAGCGCCAATCTAGCGGGGAACTTCAATGAGCAGTTCTTC. The V and J genes are TRBV9 and TRBJ2-1; 9 bases line up with TRBD2. This CDR3 comprises 16 residues. With 3 bases clipped from V and 6 bases from J, the junction kept 10 bases outside the gene matches. From germline, CDR1 is SGDLS and CDR2 YYNGEE.

In its sample, this clonotype was seen many times. The chain recombines TRBV9 with TRBJ2-7; TRBD2 aligns across 11 bases. CDR1 is SGDLS, CDR2 YYNGEE, per germline. With 4 bases clipped from V and 2 bases from J, the junction kept 5 bases outside the gene matches. The CDR3 totals 15 residues. The CDR3 DNA is TGTGCCAGCAGCCCAACGGGACTAGCGGCCTACGAGCAGTACTTC. The encoded protein is CASSPTGLAAYEQYF.

This clonotype was picked up a small number of times. The chain has TRBV6-5 and TRBJ1-4, with TRBD1 identical over 12 bases. The V gene end was trimmed by 2 bases and the J gene end by 5 bases; junction bases not matched to a gene: 12. The CDR3 covers 19 residues. The germline V gene has CDR1 MNHEY and CDR2 SVGAGI. The CDR3 DNA follows: TGTGCCAGCAGTTACCCTAGGGGTGGGACAGGGGGCTCCAATGAAAAACTGTTTTTT. Amino acids: CASSYPRGGTGGSNEKLFF.